Listed below are T cell receptor beta chains from one sample, sequenced in a study of blood T cell repertoires in COVID-19. TCRdb's copy holds only in-frame clones and misses some; the assay was immunoSEQ multiplex PCR. This sample has 160,000 or so clones, with around nine tenths found just once. Specimen: peripheral blood. The receptors shown here come from a woman between 65 and 79 years old with COVID-19, enrolled during active disease. Each CDR3 is given with its conserved first and last residue. D genes are given only for firm matches. Clone size appears in some rows only: once, few, many, or a class for an expanded clone.

D | J | size | V | CDR3 | DNA
NA | TRBJ1-4 | NA | TRBV7-9 | CASSPIRAGEKLFF | TGTGCCAGCAGCCCAATCCGAGCAGGTGAAAAACTGTTTTTT
NA | TRBJ2-7 | few | TRBV29-1 | CSATETYEQYF | TGCAGCGCGACGGAGACCTACGAGCAGTACTTC
TRBD1 | TRBJ1-1 | few | TRBV28 | CASSLSHLWTGENTEAFF | TGTGCCAGCAGTTTATCGCACCTCTGGACAGGGGAGAACACTGAAGCTTTCTTT
NA | TRBJ2-2 | NA | TRBV6-5 | CASSIGPGRTGELFF | TGTGCCAGCAGTATTGGTCCAGGGCGGACCGGGGAGCTGTTTTTT
TRBD1 | TRBJ2-1 | NA | TRBV9 | CASSVRTGGHNEQFF | TGTGCCAGCAGCGTACGGACAGGGGGACACAATGAGCAGTTCTTC
TRBD1 | TRBJ2-7 | once | TRBV7-2 | CASSIRGLGEQYF | TGTGCCAGCAGCATCAGGGGGCTTGGCGAGCAGTACTTC
TRBD1 | TRBJ2-7 | NA | TRBV19 | CASRGQGDYEQYF | TGTGCCAGTAGGGGACAGGGAGACTACGAGCAGTACTTC
NA | TRBJ1-6 | NA | TRBV10-1 | CASSEGSEEWSPLHF | TGCGCCAGCAGTGAGGGGAGCGAGGAGTGGTCACCCCTCCACTTT
TRBD2 | TRBJ2-1 | NA | TRBV11-2 | CASSVGAGVAYNEQFF | TGTGCCAGCAGCGTGGGAGCGGGGGTTGCCTACAATGAGCAGTTCTTC
NA | TRBJ1-1 | NA | TRBV3-1/TRBV3-2 | CAIRGPNTEAFF | TGTGCCATCCGCGGCCCGAACACTGAAGCTTTCTTT
NA | TRBJ1-5 | NA | TRBV27 | CASSSRAGRANQPQHF | TGTGCCAGCAGTTCCCGCGCGGGAAGGGCCAATCAGCCCCAGCATTTT
NA | TRBJ1-2 | NA | TRBV5-6 | CASSLWAGINYGYTF | TGTGCCAGCAGCTTGTGGGCAGGGATCAACTATGGCTACACCTTC
NA | TRBJ2-5 | NA | TRBV7-2 | CASSLVRDQETQYF | TGTGCCAGCAGCTTAGTGCGAGACCAAGAGACCCAGTACTTC
TRBD2 | TRBJ2-7 | NA | TRBV7-2 | CASSILAGGSYEQYF | TGTGCCAGCAGTATATTAGCGGGGGGCTCCTACGAGCAGTACTTC
NA | TRBJ2-1 | NA | TRBV3-1/TRBV3-2 | CASSQEGAYNEQFF | TGTGCCAGCAGCCAAGAAGGGGCCTACAATGAGCAGTTCTTC
NA | TRBJ1-5 | NA | TRBV27 | CASSPWDNQPQHF | TGTGCCAGCAGTCCCTGGGACAACCAGCCCCAGCATTTT
TRBD2 | TRBJ2-2 | NA | TRBV3-1/TRBV3-2 | CASSLGVSGGVTGELFF | TGTGCCAGCAGCCTCGGCGTTAGCGGGGGGGTCACCGGGGAGCTGTTTTTT
TRBD1 | TRBJ1-6 | NA | TRBV29-1 | CSVGNDRESPLHF | TGCAGCGTTGGCAACGACAGGGAGTCACCCCTCCACTTT
TRBD1 | TRBJ2-2 | NA | TRBV6-2/TRBV6-3 | CASSTTGAGNTGELFF | TGTGCCAGCAGTACGACAGGGGCCGGAAACACCGGGGAGCTGTTTTTT
TRBD1 | TRBJ1-3 | NA | TRBV28 | CASSTGQFSGNTIYF | TGTGCCAGCAGTACGGGACAGTTCTCTGGAAACACCATATATTTT
NA | TRBJ2-3 | NA | TRBV2 | CASRWGRLDTQYF | TGTGCCAGCAGGTGGGGCAGATTAGATACGCAGTATTTT
NA | TRBJ1-6 | few | TRBV6-1 | CASSDPSSYNSPLHF | TGTGCCAGCAGTGATCCGAGCTCCTATAATTCACCCCTCCACTTT
NA | TRBJ1-3 | NA | TRBV5-1 | CASSTASGNTIYF | TGCGCCAGCTCTACAGCCTCTGGAAACACCATATATTTT
NA | TRBJ1-5 | NA | TRBV28 | CASSLLQPVGNQPQHF | TGTGCCAGCAGTTTATTACAGCCCGTGGGCAATCAGCCCCAGCATTTT
TRBD1 | TRBJ1-2 | NA | TRBV28 | CAIGQGSVGYTF | TGTGCCATCGGACAGGGGTCGGTTGGCTACACCTTC
NA | TRBJ1-1 | NA | TRBV6-5 | CASVFRETRTEAFF | TGTGCCAGCGTATTTCGGGAAACGAGGACTGAAGCTTTCTTT
TRBD1 | TRBJ1-2 | few | TRBV28 | CASSIQTGGPVNGYTF | TGTGCCAGCAGTATTCAGACAGGGGGGCCTGTGAATGGCTACACCTTC
NA | TRBJ1-1 | NA | TRBV7-3 | CASSSQPGTEAFF | TGTGCCAGCAGCTCTCAGCCGGGCACTGAAGCTTTCTTT
TRBD2 | TRBJ2-7 | NA | TRBV5-1 | CASSLERAGASYEQYF | TGCGCCAGCAGCTTGGAGCGAGCGGGGGCCTCCTACGAGCAGTACTTC
NA | TRBJ1-5 | few | TRBV3-1/TRBV3-2 | CASSQDMAQPQHF | TGTGCCAGCAGCCAAGATATGGCTCAGCCCCAGCATTTT
NA | TRBJ1-6 | NA | TRBV4-1 | CASSHPKGGDNSPLHF | TGCGCCAGCAGCCACCCCAAAGGCGGAGATAATTCACCCCTCCACTTT
TRBD1 | TRBJ1-4 | NA | TRBV5-6 | CASSGQQGALEKLFF | TGTGCCAGCAGCGGCCAACAGGGGGCGCTTGAAAAACTGTTTTTT
NA | TRBJ1-4 | NA | TRBV19 | CASSIGRGVTNEKLFF | TGTGCCAGTAGTATTGGCCGGGGGGTTACTAATGAAAAACTGTTTTTT
NA | TRBJ2-7 | NA | TRBV19 | CASSIQVAAEQYF | TGTGCCAGTAGTATACAGGTGGCAGCCGAGCAGTACTTC
NA | TRBJ2-5 | NA | TRBV30 | CAWGPAGRQETQYF | TGTGCCTGGGGGCCGGCAGGTCGGCAAGAGACCCAGTACTTC
NA | TRBJ1-2 | NA | TRBV14 | CASSQGRGNRGYTF | TGTGCCAGCAGCCAAGGACGGGGAAATCGGGGCTACACCTTC
TRBD1 | TRBJ1-1 | NA | TRBV9 | CASSVTGGESEAFF | TGTGCCAGCAGCGTGACAGGGGGCGAGAGTGAAGCTTTCTTT
TRBD1 | TRBJ2-1 | NA | TRBV27 | CASSLPLTGAPTDEQFF | TGTGCCAGCAGTTTACCTCTTACAGGGGCGCCTACCGATGAGCAGTTCTTC
NA | TRBJ1-3 | NA | TRBV15 | CATSSSRNNALGNTIYF | TGTGCCACCAGCAGCTCCAGGAATAATGCTCTGGGAAACACCATATATTTT
NA | TRBJ2-7 | once | TRBV7-8 | CASSLAPLSSYEQYF | TGTGCCAGCAGCTTGGCCCCTCTGTCCTCCTACGAGCAGTACTTC
NA | TRBJ1-5 | NA | TRBV2 | CASSDNYRGNQPQHF | TGTGCCAGCAGTGATAACTACAGGGGCAATCAGCCCCAGCATTTT
TRBD1 | TRBJ2-1 | NA | TRBV6-4 | CASSLTGGGLGPNEQFF | TGTGCCAGCAGTCTAACAGGGGGCGGCTTGGGGCCCAATGAGCAGTTCTTC
NA | TRBJ1-6 | once | TRBV5-1 | CASSLSGNYNSPLHF | TGCGCCAGCAGCTTGTCGGGTAACTATAATTCACCCCTCCACTTT
TRBD1 | TRBJ1-4 | NA | TRBV18 | CASSRTIQGDNEKLFF | TGTGCCAGCTCACGGACGATACAGGGGGATAATGAAAAACTGTTTTTT
NA | TRBJ1-2 | NA | TRBV19 | CASKEIAGYGYTF | TGTGCCAGTAAGGAAATCGCGGGCTATGGCTACACCTTC
NA | TRBJ2-7 | NA | TRBV7-2 | CASSSTGISYEQYF | TGTGCCAGCAGCTCGACAGGAATCTCCTACGAGCAGTACTTC
NA | TRBJ1-5 | NA | TRBV4-1 | CASSRTTTIGQPQHF | TGCGCCAGCAGCCGAACAACTACGATAGGTCAGCCCCAGCATTTT
NA | TRBJ1-6 | NA | TRBV19 | CASSFSQNSPLHF | TGTGCCAGTAGTTTCTCGCAGAATTCACCCCTCCACTTT
NA | TRBJ1-2 | NA | TRBV18 | CASSPIAENYGYTF | TGTGCCAGCTCACCAATTGCCGAGAACTATGGCTACACCTTC
TRBD1 | TRBJ2-7 | NA | TRBV7-8 | CASSLGGRGQGDYEQYF | TGTGCCAGCAGCTTAGGGGGTCGGGGACAGGGAGACTACGAGCAGTACTTC
NA | TRBJ2-1 | once | TRBV30 | CAWRVDSYNEQFF | TGTGCCTGGAGGGTGGACAGCTACAATGAGCAGTTCTTC
TRBD1 | TRBJ1-4 | NA | TRBV6-1 | CASSETGGWEKLFF | TGTGCCAGCAGTGAGACAGGGGGATGGGAAAAACTGTTTTTT
TRBD1 | TRBJ2-7 | once | TRBV19 | CASSISGTGTYEQYF | TGTGCCAGTAGTATTTCGGGGACAGGGACCTACGAGCAGTACTTC
NA | TRBJ1-5 | NA | TRBV27 | CASSFSQGDQPQHF | TGTGCCAGCAGTTTCTCGCAGGGTGATCAGCCCCAGCATTTT
TRBD1 | TRBJ1-3 | NA | TRBV18 | CASSPTGAANSGNTIYF | TGTGCCAGCTCACCAACAGGGGCAGCCAACTCTGGAAACACCATATATTTT
TRBD1 | TRBJ1-5 | NA | TRBV7-2 | CASSSGQGVNQPQHF | TGTGCCAGCAGCTCTGGACAGGGAGTCAATCAGCCCCAGCATTTT
TRBD1 | TRBJ2-7 | few | TRBV28 | CASRYDRGEQYF | TGTGCCAGCAGATACGACAGGGGTGAGCAGTACTTC
NA | TRBJ1-1 | NA | TRBV29-1 | CSLEETPNTEAFF | TGCAGCCTCGAAGAGACACCGAACACTGAAGCTTTCTTT
NA | TRBJ2-2 | NA | TRBV3-1/TRBV3-2 | CASSQLEPTGELFF | TGTGCCAGCAGCCAATTAGAACCAACCGGGGAGCTGTTTTTT